This T cell receptor beta chain was obtained from a study of blood T cell repertoires in COVID-19. CDR3 length: 14 amino acids. Per germline, CDR1 MGHRA and CDR2 YSYEKL. V dropped 0 bases and J dropped 6 bases, with 9 bases sitting between them. Here immunoSEQ multiplex PCR was the method, and the copy in TCRdb shows in-frame clones only, minus some. Of about 230,000 clones in the sample, roughly 80% are singletons; the top ten hold 2% to 3%. The J gene is TRBJ1-5, the V gene TRBV4-1; D is unresolved. The origin of this receptor is a woman in her 70s with active or convalescent COVID-19. The sample taken for sequencing was peripheral blood. CDR3 DNA: TGCGCCAGCAGCCAAGACAGTCTAGGTCAGCCCCAGCATTTT. Its protein product is CASSQDSLGQPQHF.